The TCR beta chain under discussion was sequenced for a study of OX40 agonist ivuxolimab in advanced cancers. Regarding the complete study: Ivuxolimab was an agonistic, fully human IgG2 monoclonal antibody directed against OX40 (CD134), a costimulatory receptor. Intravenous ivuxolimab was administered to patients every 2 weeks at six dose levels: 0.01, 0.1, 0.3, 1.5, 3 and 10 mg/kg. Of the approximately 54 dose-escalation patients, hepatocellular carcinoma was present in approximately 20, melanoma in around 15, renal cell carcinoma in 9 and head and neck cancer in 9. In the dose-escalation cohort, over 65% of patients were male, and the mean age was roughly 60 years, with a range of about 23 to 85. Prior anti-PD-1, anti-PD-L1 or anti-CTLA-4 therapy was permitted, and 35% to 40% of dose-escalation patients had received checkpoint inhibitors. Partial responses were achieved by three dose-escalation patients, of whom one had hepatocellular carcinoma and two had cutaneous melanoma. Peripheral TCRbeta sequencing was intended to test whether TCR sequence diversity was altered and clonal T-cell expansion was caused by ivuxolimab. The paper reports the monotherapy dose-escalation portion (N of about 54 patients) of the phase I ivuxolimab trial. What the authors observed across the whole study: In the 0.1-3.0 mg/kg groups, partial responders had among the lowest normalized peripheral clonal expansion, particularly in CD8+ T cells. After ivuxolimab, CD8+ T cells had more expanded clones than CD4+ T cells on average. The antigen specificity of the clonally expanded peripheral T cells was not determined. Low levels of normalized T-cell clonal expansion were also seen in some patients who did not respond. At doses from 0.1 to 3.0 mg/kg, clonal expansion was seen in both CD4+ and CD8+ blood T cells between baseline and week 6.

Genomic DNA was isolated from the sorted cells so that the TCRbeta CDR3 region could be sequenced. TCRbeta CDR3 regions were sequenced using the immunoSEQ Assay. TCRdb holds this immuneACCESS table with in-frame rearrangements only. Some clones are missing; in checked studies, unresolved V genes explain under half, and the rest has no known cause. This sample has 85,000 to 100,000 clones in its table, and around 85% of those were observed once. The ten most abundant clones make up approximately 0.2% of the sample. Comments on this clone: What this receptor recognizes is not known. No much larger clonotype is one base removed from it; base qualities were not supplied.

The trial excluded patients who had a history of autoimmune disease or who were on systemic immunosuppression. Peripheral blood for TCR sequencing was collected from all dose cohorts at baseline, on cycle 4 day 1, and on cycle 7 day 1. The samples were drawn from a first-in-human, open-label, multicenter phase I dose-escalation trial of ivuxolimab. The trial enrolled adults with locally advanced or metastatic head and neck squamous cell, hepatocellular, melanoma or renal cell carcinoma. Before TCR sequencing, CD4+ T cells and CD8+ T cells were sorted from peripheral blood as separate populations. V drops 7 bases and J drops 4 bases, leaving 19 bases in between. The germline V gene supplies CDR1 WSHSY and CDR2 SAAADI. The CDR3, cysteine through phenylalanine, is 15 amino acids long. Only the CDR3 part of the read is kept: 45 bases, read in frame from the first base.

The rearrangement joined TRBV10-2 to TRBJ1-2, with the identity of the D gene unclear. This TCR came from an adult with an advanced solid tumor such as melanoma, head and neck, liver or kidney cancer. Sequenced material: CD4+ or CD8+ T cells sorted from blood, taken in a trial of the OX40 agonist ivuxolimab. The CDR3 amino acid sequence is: CASTKSKVDGYGYTF. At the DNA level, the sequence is TGCGCCAGCACCAAGAGCAAGGTAGACGGCTATGGCTACACCTTC.